Shown below are 7 T cell receptor beta chains from a single sample sequenced in a study of blood T cell repertoires in COVID-19. Sequencing was performed with immunoSEQ multiplex PCR; in TCRdb, only in-frame clones are kept and a portion is missing. Among roughly 500,000 clones listed, 89% were seen once. The specimen was peripheral blood. Every receptor here comes from a man younger than 30 with COVID-19, enrolled during active disease.

The CDR3 protein is CASGPGGGTGELFF. CDR3 in DNA: TGTGCTAGTGGGCCAGGGGGCGGGACCGGGGAGCTGTTTTTT. The chain employs TRBV12-5 and TRBJ2-2; 8 bases are a match to TRBD1. Germline V gene sequence: CDR1 LGHNT, CDR2 FRNRAP. This CDR3 has 14 residues. Losses at the gene ends were 6 bases for V and 5 bases for J; bases not matched to a gene: 5. The full variable domain, with the rest looked up from reference TRBV12-5 and TRBJ2-2, is DARVTQTPRHKVTEMGQEVTMRCQPILGHNTVFWYRQTMMQGLELLAYFRNRAPLDDSGMPKDRFSAEMPDATLATLKIQPSEPRDSAVYFCASGPGGGTGELFFGEGSRLTVL.

The rearrangement links TRBV30 to TRBJ1-6; no clear D. The germline CDR1 and CDR2 sequences are GTSNPN and SVGIG (reference sequence). Trimming took 5 bases from V and 4 from J, leaving 12 bases between them. The CDR3 runs to 14 residues. Here the CDR3 DNA reads TGTGCCTGGGCCGCGGGGTCTTATAATTCACCCCTCCACTTT. This encodes CAWAAGSYNSPLHF. Looking up the rest from reference TRBV30 and TRBJ1-6 gives the full variable domain: SQTIHQWPATLVQPVGSPLSLECTVEGTSNPNLYWYRQAAGRGLQLLFYSVGIGQISSEVPQNLSASRPQDRQFILSSKKLLLSDSGFYLCAWAAGSYNSPLHFGNGTRLTVT.

V usage is TRBV20-1 and J usage is TRBJ2-2; 11 bases map to TRBD1. Germline V gene lookup returns CDR1 DFQATT and CDR2 SNEGSKA (reference sequence). The CDR3 runs to 15 residues. Unmatched junction bases numbered 5, after V lost 3 bases and J lost 5 bases. The DNA of the CDR3 is TGCAGTGCTAGTAGGGGACAGGGGGGAACCGGGGAGCTGTTTTTT. Residues: CSASRGQGGTGELFF.

This clone has only one observation. This sequence joins TRBV21-1 and TRBJ2-3; the table calls TRBD2, which could not be checked here. TRBV21-1 is a pseudogene segment. This CDR3 has 19 amino acids. The CDR3: CASSETPDEGRTSTDTQYF. CDR3 in DNA: TGTGCCAGCAGCGAAACCCCGGATGAGGGCCGAACTAGCACAGATACGCAGTATTTT.

This sequence joins TRBV2 and TRBJ1-3, with D possibly TRBD1 on 5 matching bases. The V end was cut by 8 bases, the J end by 3 bases, with 17 bases between. Germline CDR1 reads SNHLY; CDR2 reads FYNNEI. The CDR3 sequence is 15 residues long. Written as DNA, the CDR3 is TGTGCCAGCGGCCAGGGTGGAAGGATTGGAAACACCATATATTTT. Its translation is CASGQGGRIGNTIYF.

V gene TRBV6-5 combines with J gene TRBJ2-1, with a weak D call TRBD1 (5 bases). CDR3 length equals 11 residues. Germline values: CDR1 MNHEY, CDR2 SVGAGI. The germline V and J ends were trimmed by 4 bases and 15 bases, with 13 bases remaining between them. The CDR3 nucleotides read TGTGCCAGCAGTTTCAACAGGATTGTGTTCTTC. Protein sequence: CASSFNRIVFF.

The chain couples TRBV6-6 to TRBJ2-2; D perhaps matches TRBD1 (6 bases). CDR3 length: 13 residues. Germline V gene sequence: CDR1 MNHNY, CDR2 SVGAGI (reference sequence). V was shortened by 6 bases and J by 7 bases, with 12 bases between the two germline ends. The DNA of the CDR3 is TGTGCCAGCAGGGACAGCGGAGTCGGGGAGCTGTTTTTT. It encodes CASRDSGVGELFF.